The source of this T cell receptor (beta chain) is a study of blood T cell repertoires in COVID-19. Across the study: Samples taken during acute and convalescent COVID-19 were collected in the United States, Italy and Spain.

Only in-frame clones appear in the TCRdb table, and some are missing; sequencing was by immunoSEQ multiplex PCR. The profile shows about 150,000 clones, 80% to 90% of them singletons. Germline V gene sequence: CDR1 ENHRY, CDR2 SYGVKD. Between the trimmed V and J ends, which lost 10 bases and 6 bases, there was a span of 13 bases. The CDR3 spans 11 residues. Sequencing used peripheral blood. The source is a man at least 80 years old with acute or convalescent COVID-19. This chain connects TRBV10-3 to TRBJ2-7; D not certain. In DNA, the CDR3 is TGTGCCACCGAACTTTCGGGCGAGCAGTACTTC. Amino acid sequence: CATELSGEQYF.